A single sample gave rise to the 9 T cell receptor beta chains below, sequenced in a study of glioma-infiltrating T cells. Using RNA template, CDR3s of TCR alpha and beta were amplified with iRepertoire arm-PCR. From the multiplex PCR reads, TCRdb called clonotypes with MiXCR, one entry per CDR3 protein. Here the sample spans fewer than 55,000 distinct CDR3 sequences, approximately 20% being singletons. The sequenced sample consisted of glioma tissue, nonneoplastic brain tissue, or PBMCs (not recorded which). The receptors shown here come from a human donor with low-grade glioma or glioblastoma, undergoing nonglioma brain surgery, or in good health (not recorded which).

V gene TRBV9 combines with J gene TRBJ2-3, with TRBD2 matching over 8 bases. CDR1 SGDLS and CDR2 YYNGEE come from the germline V gene. This CDR3 contains 15 residues. Germline trimming cut 4 bases from V and 6 bases from J; bases unmatched to any gene: 10. DNA for the CDR3: TGTGCCAGCAGCCCTCTCGGGGGGGCAGGCGATACGCAGTATTTT. Protein sequence: CASSPLGGAGDTQYF.

This chain connects TRBV12-3 or TRBV12-4 to TRBJ2-7; a possible D gene is TRBD1 (6 bases). V lost 0 bases and J 5 bases, leaving 17 bases between the germline ends. The CDR3 extends over 16 amino acids. CDR3: CASSLALTGMINEQYF. The CDR3 DNA sequence: TGTGCCAGCAGTTTAGCTTTAACAGGGATGATCAACGAGCAGTACTTC.

This clonotype has only a few counts. This chain joins TRBV14 and TRBJ1-1; TRBD1 matches 8 bases. Trimming at V came to 4 bases and at J to 3 bases, leaving 16 bases not matched to a gene. CDR1 SGHDN and CDR2 FVKESK come from the germline V gene. This CDR3 is built from 18 residues. The CDR3 spells CASSPLGQGVVIDTEAFF. The CDR3, as DNA: TGTGCCAGCAGCCCTCTAGGACAGGGAGTTGTAATTGACACTGAAGCTTTCTTT.

This clonotype was detected ten times or more. This sequence joins TRBV14 and TRBJ2-2; D is undetermined. CDR1 and CDR2 (germline): SGHDN, FVKESK. The CDR3 consists of 14 residues. V gave up 3 bases and J gave up 7 bases, with 12 bases separating them. CDR3 nucleotides: TGTGCCAGCAGCCAGGACCTAGGGCTCGGGGAGCTGTTTTTT. Translated, it gives CASSQDLGLGELFF. The full variable domain, in which reference TRBV14 and TRBJ2-2 provide the parts outside the CDR3, is EAGVTQFPSHSVIEKGQTVTLRCDPISGHDNLYWYRRVMGKEIKFLLHFVKESKQDESGMPNNRFLAERTGGTYSTLKVQPAELEDSGVYFCASSQDLGLGELFFGEGSRLTVL.

Many counts were recorded for this clonotype. This chain uses TRBV12-3 or TRBV12-4 with TRBJ2-1; 14 bases map to TRBD2. V trimming: 6 bases; J trimming: 9 bases; junction bases outside the gene matches: 4. The CDR3 has 14 residues. The CDR3, as DNA: TGTGCCAGCAGGGGACTAGCGGGAGCCGGTGAGCAGTTCTTC. Protein product: CASRGLAGAGEQFF.

J is TRBJ2-7 and V is TRBV11-3; D is perhaps TRBD1 or TRBD2 (5 bases each). CDR1 is SGHNT, CDR2 YENEEA, per germline. Deletions cut 5 bases from V and 0 bases from J, with 14 bases between. The CDR3 is made up of 15 amino acids. The DNA of the CDR3 is TGTGCCAGCAGCCAAGAGAGAGGGGTCTCCTACGAGCAGTACTTC. The encoded protein is CASSQERGVSYEQYF.

In its sample, this clonotype was seen once. A much larger clone differs by one base, so this may be a read error. The gene calls are TRBV19 and TRBJ2-1; the D gene is possibly TRBD1 (6 bases). Trimming stripped 3 bases from V and 6 bases from J, with 9 bases between. The germline CDR1 and CDR2 sequences are LNHDA and SQIVND (reference sequence). This CDR3 has 13 amino acids. Written as DNA, the CDR3 is TGTGCCAGTAGTATCCACAGGGCCAATGAGCAGTTCTTC. It is translated as CASSIHRANEQFF.

This clonotype was seen many times. The chain has TRBV6-1 and TRBJ2-7; 7 nucleotides match TRBD2. The CDR3 has 12 residues. Per germline, CDR1 MNHNS and CDR2 SASEGT. The V gene end was trimmed by 11 bases and the J gene end by 6 bases; junction bases not matched to a gene: 10. CDR3 amino acids: CACAPGGIEQYF. In nucleotides, the CDR3 is TGTGCCTGCGCCCCCGGGGGGATCGAGCAGTACTTC.

This clonotype was seen many times. This chain links TRBV28 with TRBJ2-6; 9 bases are shared with TRBD1. The CDR3 contains 20 residues. Germline trimming cut 5 bases from V and 3 bases from J; bases unmatched to any gene: 17. Germline V gives CDR1 MDHEN, CDR2 SYDVKM. CDR3 DNA sequence: TGTGCCAGCAGTACTACGACCGGGGACAGGGCTTACGGTGGGGCCAACGTCCTGACTTTC. Residues: CASSTTTGDRAYGGANVLTF.